A single sample gave rise to the 9 T cell receptor beta chains below, sequenced in a study of Tregs in tolerant kidney transplant recipients. TCRdb's copy holds only in-frame clones and misses some; the assay was immunoSEQ multiplex PCR. The sample table includes 25,000 to 40,000 clones. Mixed chimerism was transient after nonmyeloablative marrow transplants from related graft donors. The starting material was CD4+ T cells from blood (PBMCs), obtained 24 months after the transplant. The receptors here all came from a human patient who received a combined kidney and bone marrow transplant. The graft donor may have given rise to some T cells.

Turning to this clone: The read halts 3 residues ahead of the CDR3 end, with the missing end drawn from the germline J gene. The chain links TRBV5-1 to TRBJ2-5; no clear D gene. Trimming took off 4 bases at V and 5 bases at J, with 6 bases between the two ends. Per the germline V gene, CDR1 is SGHRS and CDR2 is YFSETQ. The CDR3 runs 11 residues. Partial CDR3 DNA: TGCGCCAGCAGCAACGGGGAGACC. Translation gives CASSNGET. The whole CDR3 is CASSNGETQYF.

As to this clone: Read data end 3 residues before the CDR3 end; the end is taken from the germline J gene. The V and J genes are TRBV7-3 and TRBJ2-7, with TRBD2 matching over 11 bases. Trimming cost V 1 base and J 5 bases; bases outside gene matches: 4. CDR3 length: 15 residues. CDR1 and CDR2 from the germline V gene are SGHTA and FQGTGA. CDR3 region: CASSLKLAGVNEQYF. The part of the CDR3 DNA that was read is TGTGCCAGCAGCTTAAAACTAGCGGGAGTCAACGAG. The entire variable domain, with the rest obtained from reference TRBV7-3 and TRBJ2-7, is as follows: GAGVSQTPSNKVTEKGKYVELRCDPISGHTALYWYRQSLGQGPEFLIYFQGTGAADDSGLPNDRFFAVRPEGSVSTLKIQRTERGDSAVYLCASSLKLAGVNEQYFGPGTRLTVT.

Comment on this clone: The read halts 3 residues ahead of the CDR3 end, with the missing end drawn from the germline J gene. The J gene is TRBJ2-5, the V gene TRBV29-1; 11 nucleotides line up with TRBD2. The V segment lost 5 bases and the J segment 4 bases; nucleotides outside the gene matches: 15. Germline assignment: CDR1 SQVTM and CDR2 ANQGSEA. The CDR3 loop spans 17 amino acids. The sequenced part of the CDR3 DNA is TGCAGCGTTAGCCTCGAATTTAGCGGGAGGGCCCGAGAGACC. Translation: CSVSLEFSGRARET. The whole CDR3 protein reads CSVSLEFSGRARETQYF.

In the case of this clone: Its ends do not fully match the called genes, so a read error is possible. The DNA ends 3 residues before the CDR3 does, and the rest of the CDR3 is filled in from the germline J gene. The chain recombines TRBV4-2 with TRBJ2-6, with 7 positions matching TRBD2. Looked up from germline, CDR1 is LGHNA and CDR2 is YNFKEQ. CDR3 length: 16 residues. This CDR3 reads CASSQGLFSGANVLTF. The DNA read from the CDR3 is TGCGCCAGCAGCCAGGGACTATTCTCTGGGGCCAACGTC.

On this clone: The read finishes 3 residues shy of the CDR3 end, and the germline J gene is used to complete it. The V call is TRBV6-2 or TRBV6-3, the J call TRBJ1-1; the D gene is possibly TRBD1 (6 bases). The germline V and J ends were trimmed by 11 bases and 0 bases, with 16 bases remaining between them. The length of the CDR3 is 14 residues. Germline CDR1 and CDR2: MNHEY and SVGEGT. CDR3 in amino acids: CAERLDSMNTEAFF. Incomplete CDR3 DNA: TGTGCCGAGCGATTGGACAGCATGAACACTGAA.

In regard to this clone: The sequence runs out 3 residues before the end of the CDR3; the remainder is reconstructed from the germline J gene. This chain links TRBV2 with TRBJ2-6, with TRBD2 as a possible D gene (5 bases). The CDR3 spans 15 residues. V was trimmed by 4 bases and J by 2 bases, leaving 9 bases between them. Germline CDR1 is SNHLY and CDR2 is FYNNEI. CDR3 sequence: CASSASRAGANVLTF. CDR3 DNA, as far as it was read: TGTGCCAGCAGTGCATCGCGGGCTGGGGCCAACGTC.

As concerns this clone: Read sequence stops 3 residues before the CDR3 end, and the germline J gene provides the missing end. The J gene is TRBJ2-2, the V gene TRBV6-2 or TRBV6-3; possible D gene TRBD1, 5 bases. The CDR3 runs to 14 residues. Trimming removed 6 bases from V and 0 bases from J, with 8 bases in between. Germline V CDR1 and CDR2: MNHEY, SVGEGT. CDR3 amino acids: CASSSGSNTGELFF. The sequenced CDR3 bases are TGTGCCAGCAGCTCAGGGTCGAACACCGGGGAG.

A remark on this clone: The DNA ends 3 residues before the CDR3 does, and the rest of the CDR3 is filled in from the germline J gene. This chain links TRBV5-8 with TRBJ1-5, with D possibly matching TRBD1 (5 bases). The length of the CDR3 is 13 residues. Germline CDR1 reads SGHTS; CDR2 reads YDEGEE. The V gene lost 4 bases and the J gene lost 4 bases, with 9 bases spanning the gap. The CDR3 reads CASSPGLNQPQHF. CDR3 bases read: TGTGCCAGCAGCCCGGGACTTAATCAGCCC.

About this clone itself: Read data end 3 residues before the CDR3 end; the end is taken from the germline J gene. The chain recombines TRBV11-1 with TRBJ2-2; no reliable D call. V was shortened by 1 base and J by 4 bases, with 7 bases between the two germline ends. Germline CDR1 reads SGHAT; CDR2 reads FQDESV (reference sequence). There are 14 residues in the CDR3. Here the CDR3 reads CASSLEGATGELFF. The CDR3 bases that were read are TGTGCCAGCAGCTTAGAGGGCGCCACCGGGGAG.